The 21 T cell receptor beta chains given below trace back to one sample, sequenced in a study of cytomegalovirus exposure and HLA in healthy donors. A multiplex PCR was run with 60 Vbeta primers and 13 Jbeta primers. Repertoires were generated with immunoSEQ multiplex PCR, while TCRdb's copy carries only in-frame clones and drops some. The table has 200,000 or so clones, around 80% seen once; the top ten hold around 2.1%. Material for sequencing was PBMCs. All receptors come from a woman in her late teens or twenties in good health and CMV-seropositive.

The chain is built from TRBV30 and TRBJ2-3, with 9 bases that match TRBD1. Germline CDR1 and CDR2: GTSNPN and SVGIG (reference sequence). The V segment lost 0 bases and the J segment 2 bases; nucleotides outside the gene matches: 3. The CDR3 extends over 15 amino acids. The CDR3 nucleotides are TGTGCCTGGAGTGTAGGGACAGGGTCCACAGATACGCAGTATTTT. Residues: CAWSVGTGSTDTQYF.

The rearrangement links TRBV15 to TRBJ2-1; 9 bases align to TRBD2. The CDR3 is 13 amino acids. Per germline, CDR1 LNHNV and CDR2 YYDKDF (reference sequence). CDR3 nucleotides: TGTGCATCTAGGGCGGGGGGGTTCAATGAGCAGTTCTTC. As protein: CASRAGGFNEQFF.

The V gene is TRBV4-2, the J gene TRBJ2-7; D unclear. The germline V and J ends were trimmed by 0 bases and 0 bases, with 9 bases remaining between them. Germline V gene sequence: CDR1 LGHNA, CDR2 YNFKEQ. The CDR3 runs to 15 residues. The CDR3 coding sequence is TGTGCCAGCAGCCAAGATCGAGTGAGCTCCTACGAGCAGTACTTC. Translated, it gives CASSQDRVSSYEQYF.

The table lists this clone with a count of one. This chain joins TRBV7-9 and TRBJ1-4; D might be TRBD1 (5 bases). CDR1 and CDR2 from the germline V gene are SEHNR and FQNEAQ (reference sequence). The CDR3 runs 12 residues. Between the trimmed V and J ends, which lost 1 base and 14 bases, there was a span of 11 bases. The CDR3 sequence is CASSLGIGGLFF. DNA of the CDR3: TGTGCCAGCAGCTTAGGTATCGGGGGTCTGTTTTTT.

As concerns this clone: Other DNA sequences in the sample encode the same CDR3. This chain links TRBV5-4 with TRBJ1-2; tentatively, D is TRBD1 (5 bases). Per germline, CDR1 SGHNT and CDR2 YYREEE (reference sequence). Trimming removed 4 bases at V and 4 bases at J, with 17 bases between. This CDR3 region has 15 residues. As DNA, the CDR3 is TGTGCCAGCAGCCCCATGGACACGGTCCCCTATGGCTACACCTTC. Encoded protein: CASSPMDTVPYGYTF.

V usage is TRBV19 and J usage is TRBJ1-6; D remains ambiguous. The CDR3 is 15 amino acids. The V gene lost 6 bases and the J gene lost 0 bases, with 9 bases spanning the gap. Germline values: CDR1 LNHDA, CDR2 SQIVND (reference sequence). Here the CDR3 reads CASRGGGSYNSPLHF. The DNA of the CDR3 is TGTGCCAGTAGGGGAGGAGGCTCCTATAATTCACCCCTCCACTTT. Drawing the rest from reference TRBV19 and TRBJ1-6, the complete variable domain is DGGITQSPKYLFRKEGQNVTLSCEQNLNHDAMYWYRQDPGQGLRLIYYSQIVNDFQKGDIAEGYSVSREKKESFPLTVTSAQKNPTAFYLCASRGGGSYNSPLHFGNGTRLTVT.

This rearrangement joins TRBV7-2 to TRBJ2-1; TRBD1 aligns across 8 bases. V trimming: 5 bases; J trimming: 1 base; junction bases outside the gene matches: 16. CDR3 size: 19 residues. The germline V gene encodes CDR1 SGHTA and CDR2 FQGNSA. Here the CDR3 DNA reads TGTGCCAGCAGCCCGATCATACAGGGGGGATTGAAGTCCTACAATGAGCAGTTCTTC. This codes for CASSPIIQGGLKSYNEQFF.

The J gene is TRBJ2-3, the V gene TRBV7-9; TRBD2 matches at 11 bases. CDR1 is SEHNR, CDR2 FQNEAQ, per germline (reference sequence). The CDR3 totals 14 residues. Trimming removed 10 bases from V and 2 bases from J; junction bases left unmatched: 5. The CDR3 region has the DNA TGTGCCACCCTAGCGGGGGGATCCACAGATACGCAGTATTTT. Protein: CATLAGGSTDTQYF. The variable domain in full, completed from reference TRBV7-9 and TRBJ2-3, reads DTGVSQNPRHKITKRGQNVTFRCDPISEHNRLYWYRQTLGQGPEFLTYFQNEAQLEKSRLLSDRFSAERPKGSFSTLEIQRTEQGDSAMYLCATLAGGSTDTQYFGPGTRLTVL.

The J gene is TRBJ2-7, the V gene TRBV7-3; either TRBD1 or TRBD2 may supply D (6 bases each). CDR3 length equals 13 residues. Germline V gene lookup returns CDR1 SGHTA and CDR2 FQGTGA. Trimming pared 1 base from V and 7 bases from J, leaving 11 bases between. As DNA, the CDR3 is TGTGCCAGCAGCTTAATAGGGGGGCGGGAGCAGTACGTC. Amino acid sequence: CASSLIGGREQYV.

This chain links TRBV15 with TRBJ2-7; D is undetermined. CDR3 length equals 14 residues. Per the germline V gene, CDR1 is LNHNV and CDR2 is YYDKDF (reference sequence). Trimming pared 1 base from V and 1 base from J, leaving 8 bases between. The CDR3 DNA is TGTGCCACCAGCAGAGTACAGTCGTCCTACGAGCAGTACGTC. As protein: CATSRVQSSYEQYV.

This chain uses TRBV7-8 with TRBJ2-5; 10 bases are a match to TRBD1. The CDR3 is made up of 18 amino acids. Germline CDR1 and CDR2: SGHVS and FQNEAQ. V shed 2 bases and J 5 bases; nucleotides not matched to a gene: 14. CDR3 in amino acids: CASSLIKGGTGDRETQYF. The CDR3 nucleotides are TGTGCCAGCAGCTTAATTAAGGGAGGGACAGGGGATAGGGAGACCCAGTACTTC.

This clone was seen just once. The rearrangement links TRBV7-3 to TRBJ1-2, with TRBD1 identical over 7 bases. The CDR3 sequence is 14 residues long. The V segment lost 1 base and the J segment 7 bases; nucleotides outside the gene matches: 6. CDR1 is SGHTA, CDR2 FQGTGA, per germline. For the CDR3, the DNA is TGTGCCAGCAGCTTAAGGGACAGCGTGGTTGGCTACACCTTC. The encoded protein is CASSLRDSVVGYTF.

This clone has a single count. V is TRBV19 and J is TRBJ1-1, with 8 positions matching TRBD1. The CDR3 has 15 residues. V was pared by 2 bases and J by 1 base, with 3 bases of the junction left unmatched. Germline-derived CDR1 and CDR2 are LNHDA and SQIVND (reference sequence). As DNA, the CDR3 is TGTGCCAGTAGTATAAGAGGACAGGGGAACACTGAAGCTTTCTTT. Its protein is CASSIRGQGNTEAFF. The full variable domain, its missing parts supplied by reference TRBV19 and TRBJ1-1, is DGGITQSPKYLFRKEGQNVTLSCEQNLNHDAMYWYRQDPGQGLRLIYYSQIVNDFQKGDIAEGYSVSREKKESFPLTVTSAQKNPTAFYLCASSIRGQGNTEAFFGQGTRLTVV.

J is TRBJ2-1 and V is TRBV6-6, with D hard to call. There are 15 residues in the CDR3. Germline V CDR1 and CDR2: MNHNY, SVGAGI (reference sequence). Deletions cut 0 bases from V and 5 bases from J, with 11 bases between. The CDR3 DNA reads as TGTGCCAGCAGTTACTCCAGGCCGTTAAACAATGAGCAGTTCTTC. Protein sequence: CASSYSRPLNNEQFF.

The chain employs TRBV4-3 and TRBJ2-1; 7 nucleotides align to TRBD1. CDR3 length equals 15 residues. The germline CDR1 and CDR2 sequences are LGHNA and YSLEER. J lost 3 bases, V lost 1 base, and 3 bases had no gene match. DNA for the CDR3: TGCGCCAGCAGCCAAGTTTCAGGGGGCTACAATGAGCAGTTCTTC. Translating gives CASSQVSGGYNEQFF.

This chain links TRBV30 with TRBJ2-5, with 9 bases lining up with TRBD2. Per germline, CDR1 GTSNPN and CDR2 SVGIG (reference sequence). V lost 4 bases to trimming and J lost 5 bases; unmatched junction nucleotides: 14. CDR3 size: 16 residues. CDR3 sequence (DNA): TGTGCCTGGATGAGTGATTTTGCGGGGGGGAGGGAGACCCAGTACTTC. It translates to CAWMSDFAGGRETQYF.

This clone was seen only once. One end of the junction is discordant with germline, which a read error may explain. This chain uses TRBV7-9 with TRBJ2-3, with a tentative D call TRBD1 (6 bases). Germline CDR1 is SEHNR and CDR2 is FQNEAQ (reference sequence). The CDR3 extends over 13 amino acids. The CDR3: CSSSLVQGETQYF. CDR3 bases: TGTTCCAGCAGCTTAGTACAGGGCGAAACGCAGTATTTT. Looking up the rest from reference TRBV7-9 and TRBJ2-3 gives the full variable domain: DTGVSQNPRHKITKRGQNVTFRCDPISEHNRLYWYRQTLGQGPEFLTYFQNEAQLEKSRLLSDRFSAERPKGSFSTLEIQRTEQGDSAMYLCSSSLVQGETQYFGPGTRLTVL.

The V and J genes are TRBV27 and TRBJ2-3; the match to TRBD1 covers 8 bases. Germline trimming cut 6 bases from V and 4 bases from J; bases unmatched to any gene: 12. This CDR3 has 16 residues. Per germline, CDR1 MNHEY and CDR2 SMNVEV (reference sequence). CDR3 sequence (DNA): TGTGCCAGCAGGTCATCAGACAGGGGTGCCGCAGATACGCAGTATTTT. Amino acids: CASRSSDRGAADTQYF.

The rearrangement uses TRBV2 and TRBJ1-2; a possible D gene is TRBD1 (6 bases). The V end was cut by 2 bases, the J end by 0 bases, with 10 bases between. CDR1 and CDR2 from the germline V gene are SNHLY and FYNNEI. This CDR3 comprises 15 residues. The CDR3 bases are TGTGCCAGCAGTGAAAGGGGACACCCTAACTATGGCTACACCTTC. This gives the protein CASSERGHPNYGYTF. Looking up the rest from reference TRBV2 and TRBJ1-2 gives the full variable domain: EPEVTQTPSHQVTQMGQEVILRCVPISNHLYFYWYRQILGQKVEFLVSFYNNEISEKSEIFDDQFSVERPDGSNFTLKIRSTKLEDSAMYFCASSERGHPNYGYTFGSGTRLTVV.

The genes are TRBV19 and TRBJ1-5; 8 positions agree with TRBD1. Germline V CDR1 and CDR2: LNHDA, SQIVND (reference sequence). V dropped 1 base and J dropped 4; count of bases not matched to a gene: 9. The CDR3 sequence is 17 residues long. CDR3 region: CASSIVYGQGLNQPQHF. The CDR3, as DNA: TGTGCCAGTAGTATAGTTTACGGACAGGGACTAAATCAGCCCCAGCATTTT.

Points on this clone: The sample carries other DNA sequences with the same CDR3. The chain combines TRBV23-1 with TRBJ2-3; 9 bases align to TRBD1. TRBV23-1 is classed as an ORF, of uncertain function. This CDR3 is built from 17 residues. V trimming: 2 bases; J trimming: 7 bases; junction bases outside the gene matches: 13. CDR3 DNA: TGCGCCAGCAGTCAAATTCGGGGACAGGGTAGGTCGAATACGCAGTATTTT. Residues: CASSQIRGQGRSNTQYF.